The rows below give T cell receptor beta chains drawn from one sample of a study of OX40 agonist ivuxolimab in advanced cancers. Sequencing was performed with immunoSEQ multiplex PCR; in TCRdb, only in-frame clones are kept and a portion is missing. The data contain about 84,000 clones, nearly 90% of them singletons. Material: CD4+ or CD8+ T cells sorted from blood, obtained in a trial of the OX40 agonist ivuxolimab. The source of these receptors is an adult with an advanced solid tumor such as melanoma, head and neck, liver or kidney cancer. Both conserved end residues are part of each CDR3. The D gene is left open where the match is weak. The size field is filled for only some rows; it gives once, few, many or a size class.

v_gene	j_gene	d_gene	abundance	CDR3nt	CDR3aa
TRBV30	TRBJ2-3	NA	NA	TGTGCCTGGGGCCTAAGGGGGGATACGCAGTATTTT	CAWGLRGDTQYF
TRBV7-2	TRBJ2-1	NA	once	TGTGCCAGCAGCTTTTCCCCGGGGGATGAGCAGTTCTTC	CASSFSPGDEQFF
TRBV7-7	TRBJ2-7	NA	NA	TGTGCTAGCAGTCCCCTTTGGCCCTTAACAGAATGTCACGAGTTTGGGGGGTACGAGCAGTACTTC	CASSPLWPLTECHEFGGYEQYF
TRBV5-1	TRBJ2-7	TRBD1	NA	TGCGCCAGCAGCTCGGGACAGGGAGGCTACGAGCAGTACTTC	CASSSGQGGYEQYF
TRBV5-6	TRBJ1-6	NA	few	TGTGCCAGCAGCTTATCCCCGTCTTCACCCCTCCACTTT	CASSLSPSSPLHF
TRBV15	TRBJ1-2	NA	once	TGTGCCACCAGCAGAGGGGCGGATAAAGCTAACTATGGCTACACCTTC	CATSRGADKANYGYTF
TRBV2	TRBJ2-5	TRBD1	few	TGTGCCAGCAGTGAAGCGGCAGGGAAGAGCAGGGGGTTCTACTTC	CASSEAAGKSRGFYF
TRBV5-1	TRBJ1-1	TRBD1	NA	TGCGCCAGCAGCCCCGGACAGGGAAACACTGAAGCTTTCTTT	CASSPGQGNTEAFF
TRBV5-4	TRBJ1-3	NA	NA	TGTGCCAGCAGCTTGGAAAGGGGCGCCGGAAACACCATATATTTT	CASSLERGAGNTIYF
TRBV5-6	TRBJ2-1	TRBD2	NA	TGTGCCAGCAGCTTGTTTCCGGGAGGAACCTACAATGAGCAGTTCTTC	CASSLFPGGTYNEQFF
TRBV11-1	TRBJ2-7	TRBD1	once	TGTGCCAGCAGCCCCGGGACAGTCACCTACGAGCAGTACTTC	CASSPGTVTYEQYF
TRBV7-9	TRBJ1-6	NA	once	TGTGCCAGCAGCTTAGCCCGCTATTCACCCCTCCACTTT	CASSLARYSPLHF
TRBV9	TRBJ2-2	NA	NA	TGTGCCAGCAGCGTAGCTAAACCACCCGGGGAGCTGTTTTTT	CASSVAKPPGELFF
TRBV7-2	TRBJ2-1	TRBD2	NA	TGTGCCAGCAGCTTAGAGCTAGCGGGAGTAGGATGGCAGTTCTTC	CASSLELAGVGWQFF
TRBV9	TRBJ1-6	TRBD1	NA	TGTGCCAGCAGCCCCAGACAGGGAATGTTTAATTCACCCCTCCACTTT	CASSPRQGMFNSPLHF
TRBV6-1	TRBJ2-2	NA	NA	TGTGCCAGCAGGCCAGGGGCGAACACCGGGGAGCTGTTTTTT	CASRPGANTGELFF
TRBV5-1	TRBJ2-7	TRBD1	once	TGCGCCAGCAGCTGGGGGACAGGGGGGCGCGAGCAGTACTTC	CASSWGTGGREQYF
TRBV5-1	TRBJ2-3	NA	NA	TGCGCCAGCAGTAGACCCCCAGATACGCAGTATTTT	CASSRPPDTQYF
TRBV28	TRBJ1-2	TRBD1	few	TGTGCCAGCAGCTACGACAGGGATCGTGGCTACACCTTC	CASSYDRDRGYTF
TRBV28	TRBJ1-2	NA	NA	TGTGCCAGCAGTTCCCCCTCGCTATATGGCTACACCTTC	CASSSPSLYGYTF
TRBV10-3	TRBJ2-7	TRBD1	NA	TGTGCCATCAGGGGGGGTGACAGGGGCCCGGCCCAGCAGTACTTC	CAIRGGDRGPAQQYF
TRBV5-6	TRBJ2-1	NA	NA	TGTGCCAGCAGCTTTAACGACAGGAACATCTACAATGAGCAGTTCTTC	CASSFNDRNIYNEQFF
TRBV5-1	TRBJ2-1	TRBD2	NA	TGCGCCAGCAGCCCGAGGGAGGGAGGGCCGCCGCGTGAGCAGTTCTTC	CASSPREGGPPREQFF
TRBV19	TRBJ1-5	TRBD1	NA	TGTGCCAGTAGTGTACCGGGACAGGGGGCAAATCAGCCCCAGCATTTT	CASSVPGQGANQPQHF
TRBV4-3	TRBJ2-1	TRBD1	NA	TGCGCCAGCAGCCGGGACAGGGGCACCAATGAGCAGTTCTTC	CASSRDRGTNEQFF
TRBV19	TRBJ2-1	TRBD1	NA	TGTGCCAGTAATCAGGGGGCGGGCAATGAGCAGTTCTTC	CASNQGAGNEQFF